This TCR beta chain comes out of a study of OX40 agonist ivuxolimab in advanced cancers. On the study more broadly: At around 81% male, the cohort had a mean age of roughly 60 years, ranging from 23 to 79. Anti-PD-1, anti-PD-L1 or anti-CTLA-4 therapy given earlier was allowed, and over 35% had some.

Blood specimens came from baseline, cycle 4 day 1, and cycle 7 day 1. A remark on this clone: Its matching antigen is unknown.

Clones were read by immunoSEQ multiplex PCR, and TCRdb kept only the in-frame ones, dropping some. The sample has around 38,000 clones, 92% seen once. Study observations and caveats: Researchers report that CD8+ T cells had, on average, more expanded clones than CD4+.

Germline V gives CDR1 MNHEY, CDR2 SVGAGI. V lost 2 bases and J 2 bases, leaving 10 bases between the germline ends. This CDR3 has 14 amino acids. Sequencing used CD4+ or CD8+ T cells sorted from blood, obtained in a trial of the OX40 agonist ivuxolimab. This chain links TRBV6-5 with TRBJ2-7; a possible D gene is TRBD2 (5 bases). The receptor was derived from an adult with an advanced solid tumor such as melanoma, head and neck, liver or kidney cancer. CDR3 region: CASSYAGPAYEQYF. As DNA, the CDR3 is TGTGCCAGCAGTTACGCGGGCCCTGCCTACGAGCAGTACTTC.